A single sample gave rise to the 14 T cell receptor beta chains below, sequenced in a study of T cells in Graves' hyperthyroidism and ophthalmopathy. Amplification targeted TCR beta CDR3 regions from RNA transcripts. First-round RT-PCR with HTBI primers amplified the TCR CDR3 region. TCRdb reprocessed the multiplex PCR reads via MiXCR and lists one record per CDR3 protein. The table records fewer than 650,000 distinct CDR3 sequences, 46% of them present only once. The sequencing input was peripheral blood or thyroid tissue (not recorded which). Every receptor here comes from an adult woman with Graves' disease, either hyperthyroidism or ophthalmopathy (not recorded which).

This clonotype was counted many times. V usage is TRBV10-3 and J usage is TRBJ1-5; 7 positions agree with TRBD1. Losses at the gene ends were 8 bases for V and 0 bases for J; bases not matched to a gene: 19. This CDR3 is built from 19 residues. CDR1 is ENHRY, CDR2 SYGVKD, per germline. CDR3 sequence reads: CAIPRTGQKNQYSNQPQHF. The CDR3 coding sequence is TGTGCCATCCCCCGGACGGGACAGAAAAATCAATATAGCAATCAGCCCCAGCATTTT.

The chain is built from TRBV4-1 and TRBJ1-1; TRBD1 agrees at 8 bases. This CDR3 is built from 13 residues. V lost 3 bases, J lost 11 bases, and 8 bases stayed unmatched. Germline CDR1 is MGHRA and CDR2 is YSYEKL. CDR3 residues: CASSQMGQDGAFF. For the CDR3, the DNA is TGCGCCAGCAGCCAGATGGGACAGGACGGGGCTTTCTTT.

Regarding this clonotype: One base away lies a much larger clone, so this may be a sequencing read error. The rearrangement uses TRBV20-1 and TRBJ1-2; tentatively, D is TRBD1 (6 bases). The germline gives CDR1 DFQATT, CDR2 SNEGSKA (reference sequence). V lost 0 bases and J lost 4, with 12 bases in between. The CDR3 extends over 14 amino acids. The CDR3 here is CSARDRQGSYGYTF. The DNA for the CDR3 is TGCAGTGCTAGAGATAGGCAGGGGAGCTATGGCTACACCTTC.

The CDR3 DNA is TGTGCCACCAGCAGACAGGGGATAGAGAGCGAGCAGTACTTC. Translating it yields CATSRQGIESEQYF. This chain uses TRBV15 with TRBJ2-7; a possible D gene is TRBD1 (6 bases). This CDR3 is built from 14 residues. With 2 bases removed from V and 6 bases from J, the gap between germline ends came to 14 bases. CDR1 LNHNV and CDR2 YYDKDF come from the germline V gene (reference sequence).

The chain links TRBV11-3 to TRBJ2-7; 9 positions match TRBD1. Germline V gives CDR1 SGHNT, CDR2 YENEEA. The trim removed 2 bases at V and 3 bases at J, leaving 5 bases unmatched. The CDR3 is 15 amino acids. The CDR3 reads CASSLRTGDSYEQYF. The CDR3 nucleotides read TGTGCCAGCAGCTTAAGGACAGGGGATAGCTACGAGCAGTACTTC. Complete variable domain (other parts from reference TRBV11-3 and TRBJ2-7): EAGVVQSPRYKIIEKKQPVAFWCNPISGHNTLYWYLQNLGQGPELLIRYENEEAVDDSQLPKDRFSAERLKGVDSTLKIQPAELGDSAVYLCASSLRTGDSYEQYFGPGTRLTVT.

This clonotype was recorded at least ten times. This chain links TRBV4-2 with TRBJ2-5, with D perhaps TRBD2 (5 bases). V shed 2 bases and J shed 5 bases, with 12 bases lying between them. Germline lookup yields CDR1 LGHNA and CDR2 YNFKEQ. CDR3 length equals 14 residues. CDR3 residues: CASSQSSPGETQYF. For the CDR3, the DNA is TGTGCCAGCAGCCAATCTTCCCCGGGGGAGACCCAGTACTTC.

About this clonotype: A much larger clone lies one base from this, so it may be a read error. The CDR3 ends on some other residue instead of the conserved phenylalanine or tryptophan, so this is likely a read error. The gene calls are TRBV7-9 and TRBJ1-1; 7 bases match TRBD1. With 4 bases clipped from V and 8 bases from J, the junction kept 7 bases outside the gene matches. Germline CDR1 SEHNR, CDR2 FQNEAQ (reference sequence). This CDR3 is built from 13 residues. The CDR3 sequence: CASSSRQTGEAFL. For the CDR3, the DNA is TGTGCCAGCAGCTCGAGACAGACAGGGGAAGCTTTCCTT.

This clonotype was detected many times. The chain employs TRBV29-1 and TRBJ2-7; tentative D call: TRBD1 (5 bases). The germline gives CDR1 SQVTM, CDR2 ANQGSEA. This CDR3 spans 11 amino acids. V lost 7 bases to trimming and J lost 5 bases, with 12 bases between them. CDR3 sequence: CSAWAGHEQYF. DNA for the CDR3: TGCAGCGCATGGGCAGGGCACGAGCAGTACTTC.

This clonotype has ten or more counts. The V and J genes are TRBV19 and TRBJ1-2; possibly TRBD1 for D (5 bases). Trimming removed 3 bases from V and 2 bases from J, with 10 bases in between. This CDR3 has 14 residues. Germline-derived CDR1 and CDR2 are LNHDA and SQIVND (reference sequence). The CDR3 nucleotides are TGTGCCAGTAGTATTGCGGGGGAAAACTATGGCTACACCTTC. Translation: CASSIAGENYGYTF. The variable domain in full, with the rest retrieved from reference TRBV19 and TRBJ1-2, is DGGITQSPKYLFRKEGQNVTLSCEQNLNHDAMYWYRQDPGQGLRLIYYSQIVNDFQKGDIAEGYSVSREKKESFPLTVTSAQKNPTAFYLCASSIAGENYGYTFGSGTRLTVV.

CDR3 residues: CASSANRQGLQTQYF. CDR3 nucleotides: TGTGCCAGCAGCGCTAACCGACAGGGGCTACAGACCCAGTACTTC. The V gene is TRBV6-1, the J gene TRBJ2-5, with 8 positions matching TRBD1. This CDR3 region has 15 residues. The germline V gene encodes CDR1 MNHNS and CDR2 SASEGT. With 6 bases clipped from V and 6 bases from J, the junction kept 12 bases outside the gene matches.

V usage is TRBV19 and J usage is TRBJ1-2; no clear D. The CDR3 runs to 14 residues. Germline V gene lookup returns CDR1 LNHDA and CDR2 SQIVND (reference sequence). The ends were cut back, 8 bases at V and 0 bases at J, with 13 bases in the middle. As DNA, the CDR3 is TGTGCCAGTGACGACATTGGAACTAACTATGGCTACACCTTC. Its protein is CASDDIGTNYGYTF.

In regard to this clonotype: The CDR3 ends on some other residue instead of the conserved phenylalanine or tryptophan, so this is likely a read error. No DNA is shown, since the ends of the CDR3 on it are uncertain; the CDR3 is the one TCRdb lists. V and J are TRBV20-1 and TRBJ1-6. The CDR3 has 8 residues if both end residues are counted. Germline lookup yields CDR1 DFQATT and CDR2 SNEGSKA (reference sequence). This CDR3 reads CSAREGSG.

In DNA form, the CDR3 reads TGCGCCAGCAGCTGGGGATTGAATCAGCCCCAGCATTTT. It specifies CASSWGLNQPQHF. This chain joins TRBV5-1 and TRBJ1-5, with D unresolved. The V gene's germline CDR1 is SGHRS and CDR2 YFSETQ. The CDR3 runs 13 residues. V dropped 3 bases and J dropped 4 bases, with 8 bases sitting between them. The full variable domain, in which reference TRBV5-1 and TRBJ1-5 provide the parts outside the CDR3, is KAGVTQTPRYLIKTRGQQVTLSCSPISGHRSVSWYQQTPGQGLQFLFEYFSETQRNKGNFPGRFSGRQFSNSRSEMNVSTLELGDSALYLCASSWGLNQPQHFGDGTRLSIL.

This CDR3 is CSARGIGQPQYF. The CDR3 bases are TGCAGTGCTAGGGGCATTGGTCAGCCCCAGTACTTC. V is TRBV20-1 and J is TRBJ2-5; no firm D call. V was trimmed by 3 bases and J by 9 bases, leaving 14 bases between them. CDR1 is DFQATT, CDR2 SNEGSKA, per germline (reference sequence). CDR3 length: 12 residues.